This T cell receptor (beta chain) was obtained from a study of vaccination and CD4 T cells after COVID-19. Researchers used the Oncomine TCR Beta short-read assay to sequence DNA from cultured CD4+ T cells. TCRdb re-called the PCR reads with MiXCR, one entry per CDR3 protein. The data contain over 25,000 distinct CDR3 sequences, approximately 66% of them singletons. Indicated treatment: roughly ten-day PBMC culture with coronavirus spike peptide pools or control peptides (ViraFEST assay). Regarding this clonotype: Its antigen is undetermined. One end of the junction does not line up with germline, which may come from a read error.

Germline CDR1 reads MNHEY; CDR2 reads SVGAGI. CDR3 length: 15 amino acids. This specimen consisted of CD4+ T cells from blood, cultured in vitro, obtained after SARS-CoV-2 vaccination. This sequence originates from a human donor who received a COVID-19 vaccine. The chain has TRBV6-5 and TRBJ2-7, with 10 bases lining up with TRBD1. CDR3: CASRYWTGGIGEQYF. CDR3 DNA: TGTGCCAGCAGATACTGGACAGGGGGGATAGGCGAGCAGTACTTC.